This TCR beta chain is drawn from a study of CD8 T cells in Susac syndrome. The CDR3 consists of 13 residues. Germline V gene lookup returns CDR1 ENHRY and CDR2 SYGVKD. The ends were cut back, 4 bases at V and 5 bases at J, with 11 bases in the middle. Random hexamers were used to reverse transcribe an amount of about 0.45 to 1 ug RNA. Amplification of TCR beta CDR3 was carried out by immunoSEQ multiplex PCR, which covered 54 Vbeta and 13 Jbeta segments. One entry per CDR3 protein, called by TCRdb with MiXCR from the immunoSEQ multiplex PCR reads. This sample has a few hundred thousand distinct CDR3 sequences, with 95% found just once.

The rearrangement joins TRBV10-3 to TRBJ2-5; D possibly matches TRBD1 or TRBD2 (6 bases each). This sequence was found in a human donor with multiple sclerosis. Sequences were obtained from CD4+ T cells from PBMCs. Here the CDR3 DNA reads TGTGCCATCAGTGCCGGGGGCGAGGAGACCCAGTACTTC. Protein product: CAISAGGEETQYF.